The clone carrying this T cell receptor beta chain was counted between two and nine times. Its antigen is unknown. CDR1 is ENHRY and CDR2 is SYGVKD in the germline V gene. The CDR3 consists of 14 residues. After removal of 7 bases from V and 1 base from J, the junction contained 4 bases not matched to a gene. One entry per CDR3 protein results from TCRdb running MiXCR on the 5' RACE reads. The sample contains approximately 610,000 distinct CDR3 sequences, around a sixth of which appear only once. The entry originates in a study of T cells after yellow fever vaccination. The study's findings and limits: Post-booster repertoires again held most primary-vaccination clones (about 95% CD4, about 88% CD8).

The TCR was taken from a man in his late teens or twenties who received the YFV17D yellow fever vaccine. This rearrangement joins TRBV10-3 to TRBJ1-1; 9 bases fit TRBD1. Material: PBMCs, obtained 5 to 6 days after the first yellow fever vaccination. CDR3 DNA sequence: TGTGCCATCACAGAGGGACAGGGGAACACTGAAGCTTTCTTT. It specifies CAITEGQGNTEAFF.